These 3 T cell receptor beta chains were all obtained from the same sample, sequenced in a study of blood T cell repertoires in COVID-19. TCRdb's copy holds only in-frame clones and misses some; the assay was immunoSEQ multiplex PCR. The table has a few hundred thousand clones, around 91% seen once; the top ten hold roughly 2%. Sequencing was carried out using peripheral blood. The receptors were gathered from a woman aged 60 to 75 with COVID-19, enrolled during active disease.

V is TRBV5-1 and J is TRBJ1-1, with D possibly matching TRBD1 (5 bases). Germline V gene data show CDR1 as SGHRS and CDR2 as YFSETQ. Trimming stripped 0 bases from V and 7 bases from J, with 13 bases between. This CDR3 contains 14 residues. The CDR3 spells CASSLASGRIEAFF. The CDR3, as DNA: TGCGCCAGCAGCTTGGCCTCAGGGAGGATTGAAGCTTTCTTT.

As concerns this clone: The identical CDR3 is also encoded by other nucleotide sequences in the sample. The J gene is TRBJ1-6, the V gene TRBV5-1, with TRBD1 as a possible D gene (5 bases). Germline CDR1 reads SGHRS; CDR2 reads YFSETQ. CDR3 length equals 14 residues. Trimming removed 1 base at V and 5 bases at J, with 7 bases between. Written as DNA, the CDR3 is TGCGCCAGCAGCTTGACAGGAGATAATTCACCCCTCCACTTT. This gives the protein CASSLTGDNSPLHF.

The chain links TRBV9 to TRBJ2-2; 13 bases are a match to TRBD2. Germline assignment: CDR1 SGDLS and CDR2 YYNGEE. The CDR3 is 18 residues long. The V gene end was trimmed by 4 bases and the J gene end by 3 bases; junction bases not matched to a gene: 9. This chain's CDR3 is CASSPYPLAGGHTGELFF. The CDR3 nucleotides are TGTGCCAGCAGCCCCTATCCACTAGCGGGGGGGCACACCGGGGAGCTGTTTTTT. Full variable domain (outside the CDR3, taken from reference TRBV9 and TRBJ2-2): DSGVTQTPKHLITATGQRVTLRCSPRSGDLSVYWYQQSLDQGLQFLIQYYNGEERAKGNILERFSAQQFPDLHSELNLSSLELGDSALYFCASSPYPLAGGHTGELFFGEGSRLTVL.